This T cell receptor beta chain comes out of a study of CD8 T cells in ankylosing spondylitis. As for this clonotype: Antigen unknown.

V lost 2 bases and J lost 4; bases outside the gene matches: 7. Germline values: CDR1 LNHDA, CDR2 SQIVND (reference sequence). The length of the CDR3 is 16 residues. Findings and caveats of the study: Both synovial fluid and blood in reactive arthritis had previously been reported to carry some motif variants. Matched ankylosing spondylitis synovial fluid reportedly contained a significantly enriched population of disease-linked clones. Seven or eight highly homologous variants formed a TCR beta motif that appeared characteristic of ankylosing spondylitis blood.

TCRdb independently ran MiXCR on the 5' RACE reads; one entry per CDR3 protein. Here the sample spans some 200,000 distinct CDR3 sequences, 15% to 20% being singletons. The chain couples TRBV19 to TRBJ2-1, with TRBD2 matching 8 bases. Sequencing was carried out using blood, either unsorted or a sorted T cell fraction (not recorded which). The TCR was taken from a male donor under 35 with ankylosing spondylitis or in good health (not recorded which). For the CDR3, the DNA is TGTGCCAGTAGTATAAGTCCGGGACTAGTTTACAATGAGCAGTTCTTC. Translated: CASSISPGLVYNEQFF.